Below, one TCR beta chain is given with its context. Its antigen is unknown. No much larger clone exists at a distance of one base, and base qualities are not known. Library creation used the immunoSEQ multiplex PCR assay. This immuneACCESS table, as held by TCRdb, lists in-frame sequences with V and J called but not all clones. Of the missing ones, under half trace to an unresolved V gene in checked studies; the others have no known cause. A total of tens of thousands of clones appear in this sample, over 90% of them only once. The ten largest clones take up 0.84% of the sample. The data derive from a study of T cell changes during pregnancy in multiple sclerosis (dated by TCRdb to between 2019 and 2020). Background for the entire study: Changes in the T cell repertoire over the course of pregnancy were examined in this study in women with multiple sclerosis.

The trim is 2 bases for V and 4 bases for J, with a gap of 5 bases between the germline ends. The CDR3 sequence holds 12 residues, the cysteine and phenylalanine included. The read is trimmed to its CDR3 DNA, 36 bases read in frame from base 1. Based on the germline V gene (reference sequence), the CDR1 and CDR2 sequences are SGHNT and YYREEE. The specimen comprised peripheral blood, sampled in the third trimester of pregnancy. The TCR sequence derives from a female donor with multiple sclerosis, enrolled in a pregnancy study. The receptor chain draws on TRBV5-4 and TRBJ2-3, with the D gene not confidently named. The DNA reads as follows: TGTGCCAGCAGCTTCCCTTCAGATACGCAGTATTTT. It is translated as CASSFPSDTQYF. The full variable domain, completed from the reference TRBV5-4 and TRBJ2-3 proteins outside the CDR3, reads ETGVTQSPTHLIKTRGQQVTLRCSSQSGHNTVSWYQQALGQGPQFIFQYYREEENGRGNFPPRFSGLQFPNYSSELNVNALELDDSALYLCASSFPSDTQYFGPGTRLTVL.